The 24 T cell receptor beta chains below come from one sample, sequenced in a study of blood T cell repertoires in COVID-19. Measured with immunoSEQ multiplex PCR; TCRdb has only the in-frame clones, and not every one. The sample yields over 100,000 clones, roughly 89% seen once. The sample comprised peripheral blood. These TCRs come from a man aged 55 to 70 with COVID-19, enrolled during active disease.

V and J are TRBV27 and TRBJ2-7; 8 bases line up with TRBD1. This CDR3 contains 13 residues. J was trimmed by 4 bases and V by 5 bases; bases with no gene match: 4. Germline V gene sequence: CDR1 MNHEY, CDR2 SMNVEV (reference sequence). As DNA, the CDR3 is TGTGCCAGCAGTCCGGGACAGGTATACGAGCAGTACTTC. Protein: CASSPGQVYEQYF.

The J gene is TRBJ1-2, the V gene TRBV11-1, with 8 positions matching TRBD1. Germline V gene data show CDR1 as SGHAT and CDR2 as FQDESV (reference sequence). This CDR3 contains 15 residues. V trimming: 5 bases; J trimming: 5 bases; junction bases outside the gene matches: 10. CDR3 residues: CASSESGTGYYGYTF. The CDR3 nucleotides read TGTGCCAGCAGCGAGTCCGGGACAGGTTATTATGGCTACACCTTC.

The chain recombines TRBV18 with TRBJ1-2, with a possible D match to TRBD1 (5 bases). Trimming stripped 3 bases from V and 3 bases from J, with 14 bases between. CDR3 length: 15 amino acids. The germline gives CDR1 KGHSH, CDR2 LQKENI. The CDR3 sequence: CASSPFKGLDYGYTF. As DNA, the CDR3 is TGTGCCAGCTCACCTTTTAAGGGGCTTGACTATGGCTACACCTTC.

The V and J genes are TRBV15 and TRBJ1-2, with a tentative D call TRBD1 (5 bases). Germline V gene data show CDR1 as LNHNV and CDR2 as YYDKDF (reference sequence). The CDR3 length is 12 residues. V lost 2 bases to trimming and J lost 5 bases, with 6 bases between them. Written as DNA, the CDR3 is TGTGCCACCAGCAGACAGGGTTATGGCTACACCTTC. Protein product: CATSRQGYGYTF.

CDR3 loop: CASSWEGTEAFF. For the CDR3, the DNA is TGTGCCAGCAGTTGGGAGGGGACTGAAGCTTTCTTT. The chain employs TRBV6-2 or TRBV6-3 and TRBJ1-1; possible D gene TRBD1, 5 bases. Trimming left V 4 bases short and J 5 bases short, with 8 bases between. There are 12 residues in the CDR3. Germline CDR1 MNHEY, CDR2 SVGEGT.

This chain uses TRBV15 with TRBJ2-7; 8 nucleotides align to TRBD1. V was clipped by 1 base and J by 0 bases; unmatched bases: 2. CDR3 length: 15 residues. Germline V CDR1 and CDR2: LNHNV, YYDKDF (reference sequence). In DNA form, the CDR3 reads TGTGCCACCAGCAGAGGTGGGACAGGCTCCTACGAGCAGTACTTC. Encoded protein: CATSRGGTGSYEQYF.

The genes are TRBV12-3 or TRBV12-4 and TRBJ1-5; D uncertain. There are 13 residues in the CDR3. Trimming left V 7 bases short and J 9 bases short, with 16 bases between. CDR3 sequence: CASTPVGKGPQHF. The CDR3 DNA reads TGTGCCAGCACCCCCGTGGGCAAAGGGCCCCAGCATTTT.

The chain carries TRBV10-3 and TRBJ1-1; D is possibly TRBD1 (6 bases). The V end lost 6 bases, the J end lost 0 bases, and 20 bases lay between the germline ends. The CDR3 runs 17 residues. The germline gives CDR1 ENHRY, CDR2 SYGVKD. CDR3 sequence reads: CAISAGATGSMNTEAFF. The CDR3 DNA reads TGTGCCATCAGCGCAGGGGCCACCGGCTCGATGAACACTGAAGCTTTCTTT.

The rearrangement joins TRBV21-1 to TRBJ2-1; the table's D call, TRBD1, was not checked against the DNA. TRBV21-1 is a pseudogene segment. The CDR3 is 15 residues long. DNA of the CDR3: TGTGCCAGCAGCAAAGACAGGAGCTCCTACAATGAGCAGTTCTTC. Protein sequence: CASSKDRSSYNEQFF.

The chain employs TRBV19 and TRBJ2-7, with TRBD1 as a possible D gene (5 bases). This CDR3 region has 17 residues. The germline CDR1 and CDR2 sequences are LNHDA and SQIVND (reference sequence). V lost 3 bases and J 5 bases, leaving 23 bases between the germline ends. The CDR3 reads CASSIVPGAPRKDEQYF. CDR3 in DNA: TGTGCCAGTAGTATTGTGCCTGGGGCTCCACGGAAGGACGAGCAGTACTTC.

CDR3 amino acids: CASSDGQGPNEKLFF. CDR3 bases: TGTGCCAGCAGTGACGGCCAGGGGCCGAATGAAAAACTGTTTTTT. The chain couples TRBV6-4 to TRBJ1-4; weak D call: TRBD1 (6 bases). The CDR3 extends over 15 amino acids. Germline V CDR1 and CDR2: MRHNA, SNTAGT. The ends were cut back, 2 bases at V and 5 bases at J, with 12 bases in the middle.

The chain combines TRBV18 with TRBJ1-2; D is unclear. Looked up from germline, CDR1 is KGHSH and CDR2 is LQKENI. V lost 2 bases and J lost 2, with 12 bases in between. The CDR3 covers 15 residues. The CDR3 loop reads CASSPATDLNYGYTF. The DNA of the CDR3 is TGTGCCAGCTCACCAGCGACCGACTTGAACTATGGCTACACCTTC.

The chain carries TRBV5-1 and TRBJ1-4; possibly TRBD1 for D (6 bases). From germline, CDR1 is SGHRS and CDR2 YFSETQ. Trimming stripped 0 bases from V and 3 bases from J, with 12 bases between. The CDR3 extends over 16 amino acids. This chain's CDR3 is CASSLAPQGANEKLFF. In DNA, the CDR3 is TGCGCCAGCAGCTTGGCCCCACAGGGAGCTAATGAAAAACTGTTTTTT.

The CDR3 coding sequence is TGTGCCAGCAGCGCCCGGGAGGGATATATCACCGGGGAGCTGTTTTTT. Translation gives CASSAREGYITGELFF. The V and J genes are TRBV9 and TRBJ2-2; the match to TRBD2 covers 8 bases. This CDR3 spans 16 amino acids. From germline, CDR1 is SGDLS and CDR2 YYNGEE. V lost 3 bases to trimming and J lost 4 bases; unmatched junction nucleotides: 8.

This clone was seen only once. CDR3 region: CASSAGQGALEQYF. CDR3 DNA sequence: TGTGCCAGCAGCGCGGGACAGGGGGCTCTCGAGCAGTACTTC. The rearrangement uses TRBV27 and TRBJ2-7; 12 bases are shared with TRBD1. CDR3 size: 14 residues. The trim removed 6 bases at V and 6 bases at J, leaving 6 bases unmatched. Germline-derived CDR1 and CDR2 are MNHEY and SMNVEV (reference sequence).

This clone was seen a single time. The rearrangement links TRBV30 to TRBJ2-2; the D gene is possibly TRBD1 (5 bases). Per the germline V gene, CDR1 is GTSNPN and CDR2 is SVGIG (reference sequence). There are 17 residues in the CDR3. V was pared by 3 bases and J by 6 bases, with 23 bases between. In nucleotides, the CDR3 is TGTGCCTGGAGCTATGAAGGGCAGGGATTTACCTCCGGGGAGCTGTTTTTT. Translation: CAWSYEGQGFTSGELFF.

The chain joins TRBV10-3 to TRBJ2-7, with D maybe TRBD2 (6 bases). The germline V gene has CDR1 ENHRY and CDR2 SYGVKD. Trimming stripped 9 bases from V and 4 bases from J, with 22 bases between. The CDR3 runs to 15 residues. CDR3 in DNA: TGTGCCATGGGGGACGGCCCTCTAGGGACTTACGAGCAGTACTTC. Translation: CAMGDGPLGTYEQYF.

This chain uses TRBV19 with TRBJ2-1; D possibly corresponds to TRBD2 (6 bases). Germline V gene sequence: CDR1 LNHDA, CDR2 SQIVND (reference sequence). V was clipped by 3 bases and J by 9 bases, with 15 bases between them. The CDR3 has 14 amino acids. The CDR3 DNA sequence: TGTGCCAGTAGTATGGGGGGACGGGGCAGTGAGCAGTTCTTC. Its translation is CASSMGGRGSEQFF.

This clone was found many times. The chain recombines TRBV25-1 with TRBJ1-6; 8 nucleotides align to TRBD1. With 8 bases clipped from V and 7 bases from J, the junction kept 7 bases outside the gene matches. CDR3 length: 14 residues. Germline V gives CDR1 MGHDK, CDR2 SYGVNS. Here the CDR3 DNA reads TGTGCCAGCCAGGGGGCCCTCACCAATTCACCCCTCCACTTT. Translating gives CASQGALTNSPLHF. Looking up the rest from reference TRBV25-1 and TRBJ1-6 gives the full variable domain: EADIYQTPRYLVIGTGKKITLECSQTMGHDKMYWYQQDPGMELHLIHYSYGVNSTEKGDLSSESTVSRIRTEHFPLTLESARPSHTSQYLCASQGALTNSPLHFGNGTRLTVT.

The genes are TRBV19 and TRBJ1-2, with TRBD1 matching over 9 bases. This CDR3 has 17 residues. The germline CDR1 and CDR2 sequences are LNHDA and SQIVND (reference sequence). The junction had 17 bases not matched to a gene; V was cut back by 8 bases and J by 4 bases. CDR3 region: CASEGDRAYRNFYGYTF. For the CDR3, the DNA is TGTGCCAGTGAAGGGGACAGGGCGTACAGAAATTTCTATGGCTACACCTTC.

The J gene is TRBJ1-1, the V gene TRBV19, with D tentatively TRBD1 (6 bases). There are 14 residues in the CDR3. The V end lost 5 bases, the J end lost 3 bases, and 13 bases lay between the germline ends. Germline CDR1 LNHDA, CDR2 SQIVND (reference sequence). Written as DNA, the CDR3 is TGTGCCAGTAGTGTCTCCACAGGGTACACTGAAGCTTTCTTT. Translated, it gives CASSVSTGYTEAFF.

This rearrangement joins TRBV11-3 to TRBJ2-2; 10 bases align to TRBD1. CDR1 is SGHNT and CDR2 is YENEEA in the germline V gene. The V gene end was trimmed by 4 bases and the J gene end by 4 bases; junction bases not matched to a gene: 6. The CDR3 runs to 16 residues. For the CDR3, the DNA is TGTGCCAGCAGCTCTTGGACAGGGGGAAGCACCGGGGAGCTGTTTTTT. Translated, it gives CASSSWTGGSTGELFF.

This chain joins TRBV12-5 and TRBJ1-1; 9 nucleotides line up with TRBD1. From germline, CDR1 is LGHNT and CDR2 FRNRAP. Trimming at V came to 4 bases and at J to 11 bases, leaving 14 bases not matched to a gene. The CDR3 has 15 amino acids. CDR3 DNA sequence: TGTGCTAGTGGTTCGGAACAGGGGGCTCAAATTAGGGCTTTCTTT. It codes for CASGSEQGAQIRAFF.

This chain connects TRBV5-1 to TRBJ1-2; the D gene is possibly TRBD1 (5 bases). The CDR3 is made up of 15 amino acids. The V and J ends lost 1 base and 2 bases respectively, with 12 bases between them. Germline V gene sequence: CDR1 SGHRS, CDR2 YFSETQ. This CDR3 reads CASSLLVGGNYGYTF. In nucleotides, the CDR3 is TGCGCCAGCAGCTTGCTTGTGGGGGGGAACTATGGCTACACCTTC. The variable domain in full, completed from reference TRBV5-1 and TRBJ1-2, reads KAGVTQTPRYLIKTRGQQVTLSCSPISGHRSVSWYQQTPGQGLQFLFEYFSETQRNKGNFPGRFSGRQFSNSRSEMNVSTLELGDSALYLCASSLLVGGNYGYTFGSGTRLTVV.